This entry lists 10 T cell receptor beta chains sequenced from one sample in a study of spatial heterogeneity in lung cancer. Findings of the study overall: Tumor mutation count correlated with how many alpha and beta TCRs expanded intratumorally.

For these TCRs, the target antigens are not known. From the 5' RACE reads, TCRdb called clonotypes with MiXCR, one entry per CDR3 protein. The data hold some 5,500 distinct CDR3 sequences, with roughly a tenth observed a single time. Time point meaning: sample taken at primary tumor resection. Specimen: lung tumor tissue, collected at surgery. These TCRs come from a female donor with early-stage non-small cell lung cancer.

This clonotype has at least ten counts. The V and J genes are TRBV5-1 and TRBJ1-4, with D possibly being TRBD1 (6 bases). CDR1 and CDR2 (germline): SGHRS, YFSETQ. Between the trimmed V and J ends, which lost 0 bases and 4 bases, there was a span of 10 bases. There are 15 residues in the CDR3. The CDR3 DNA sequence: TGCGCCAGCAGCTTGGGGACAGCACTTAATGAAAAACTGTTTTTT. Translation gives CASSLGTALNEKLFF.

J is TRBJ1-5 and V is TRBV4-2; TRBD1 is a possible D gene (6 bases). CDR3 length equals 14 residues. The germline V gene encodes CDR1 LGHNA and CDR2 YNFKEQ. V gave up 4 bases and J gave up 7 bases, with 14 bases separating them. CDR3 nucleotide sequence: TGTGCCAGCAGCCCATCGGACAGTTTCCAGCCCCAGCATTTT. Translating gives CASSPSDSFQPQHF.

Relative to its sample, this clonotype is medium-sized. The CDR3 sequence is CASSLERAATGTRYTDTQYF. The CDR3 DNA reads TGTGCCAGCAGCTTAGAAAGGGCAGCGACCGGGACTAGATACACAGATACGCAGTATTTT. This chain connects TRBV11-2 to TRBJ2-3, with 8 positions matching TRBD2. The V and J ends lost 0 bases and 2 bases, in that order; junction bases with no gene match: 16. The CDR3 contains 20 residues. Germline loops: CDR1 SGHAT, CDR2 FQNNGV.

This clonotype was counted ten times or more. The chain links TRBV6-2 or TRBV6-3 to TRBJ1-1, with D hard to call. Germline V lookup: CDR1 MNHEY, CDR2 SVGEGT. The CDR3 loop spans 16 amino acids. V shed 6 bases and J shed 4 bases, with 21 bases lying between them. The CDR3: CASRDALSPGSTEAFF. In DNA, the CDR3 is TGTGCCAGCAGGGACGCTCTATCGCCCGGAAGCACTGAAGCTTTCTTT.

This clonotype has at least ten counts. The rearrangement joins TRBV5-1 to TRBJ1-1, with D unclear. Germline assignment: CDR1 SGHRS and CDR2 YFSETQ. V was pared by 4 bases and J by 0 bases, with 13 bases between. CDR3 size: 15 residues. Here the CDR3 DNA reads TGCGCCAGCAGCCCCGATCTGGGGATGAACACTGAAGCTTTCTTT. This encodes CASSPDLGMNTEAFF.

This clonotype appeared many times. The gene calls are TRBV20-1 and TRBJ1-4; D is uncertain. The germline CDR1 and CDR2 sequences are DFQATT and SNEGSKA (reference sequence). V lost 6 bases to trimming and J lost 5 bases, with 13 bases between them. The CDR3 has 13 residues. The CDR3 DNA follows: TGCAGTGCCCGGGCCGGAGGGAATGAAAAACTGTTTTTT. This translates into CSARAGGNEKLFF.

This clonotype was observed many times. The genes are TRBV12-3 or TRBV12-4 and TRBJ1-1; D might be TRBD1 (6 bases). Trimming cost V 3 bases and J 4 bases, with 9 bases left between them. The CDR3 covers 13 residues. The CDR3 DNA reads as TGTGCCAGCAGTTTGCAGGGGAGCACTGAAGCTTTCTTT. This sequence encodes CASSLQGSTEAFF.

This clonotype showed up many times. V is TRBV11-2 and J is TRBJ2-7; D unclear. The CDR3 totals 12 residues. Trimming left V 5 bases short and J 2 bases short, with 7 bases between. The V gene's germline CDR1 is SGHAT and CDR2 FQNNGV. This CDR3 is CASSHQAYEQYF. DNA for the CDR3: TGTGCCAGCAGCCACCAGGCCTACGAGCAGTACTTC.

There are many counts of this clonotype. V usage is TRBV9 and J usage is TRBJ1-6; D unclear. V lost 0 bases, J lost 7 bases, and 14 bases lay in between. Per the germline V gene, CDR1 is SGDLS and CDR2 is YYNGEE. CDR3 length: 16 amino acids. The CDR3: CASSVASGVSNSPLHF. CDR3 in DNA: TGTGCCAGCAGCGTAGCTTCGGGTGTTTCCAATTCACCCCTCCACTTT.

The gene calls are TRBV2 and TRBJ2-2; TRBD2 matches at 9 bases. The CDR3 is 15 residues long. V was pared by 4 bases and J by 7 bases, with 7 bases of the junction left unmatched. Germline-derived CDR1 and CDR2 are SNHLY and FYNNEI. CDR3 residues: CASSGVAGAGGELFF. As DNA, the CDR3 is TGTGCCAGCAGTGGAGTAGCGGGGGCTGGCGGGGAGCTGTTTTTT.